Below, 26 T cell receptor beta chains from the same sample are listed, as sequenced in a study of blood T cell repertoires in COVID-19. The data were produced by immunoSEQ multiplex PCR, yet TCRdb's version contains in-frame clones alone and is incomplete. The table records 300,000 or so clones, around 86% of them present only once. Sequenced material: peripheral blood. Source of these receptors: a woman aged 45-59 years with acute or convalescent COVID-19.

This chain links TRBV6-5 with TRBJ1-2, with D unclear. V lost 4 bases, J lost 4 bases, and 7 bases lay in between. The V gene's germline CDR1 is MNHEY and CDR2 SVGAGI. The CDR3 runs 12 residues. The CDR3 coding sequence is TGTGCCAGCAGTTCTCCCGGCTATGGCTACACCTTC. As protein: CASSSPGYGYTF.

This clone has more than one count but fewer than ten. The chain joins TRBV5-5 to TRBJ1-3; D unclear. CDR3 length equals 14 residues. Per germline, CDR1 SGHKS and CDR2 YYEKEE (reference sequence). V was shortened by 0 bases and J by 3 bases, with 7 bases between the two germline ends. This CDR3 reads CASSLGAGGNTIYF. CDR3 nucleotide sequence: TGTGCCAGCAGCTTGGGGGCTGGTGGAAACACCATATATTTT. Filled out from reference TRBV5-5 and TRBJ1-3, the complete variable domain reads DAGVTQSPTHLIKTRGQQVTLRCSPISGHKSVSWYQQVLGQGPQFIFQYYEKEERGRGNFPDRFSARQFPNYSSELNVNALLLGDSALYLCASSLGAGGNTIYFGEGSWLTVV.

The rearrangement links TRBV7-8 to TRBJ2-1; perhaps TRBD2 as D (5 bases). CDR1 and CDR2 from the germline V gene are SGHVS and FQNEAQ. Trimming shortened V by 1 base and J by 5 bases, and 9 bases separated the two germline ends. The CDR3 runs to 14 residues. The CDR3 reads CASSLVAGNNEQFF. The CDR3, as DNA: TGTGCCAGCAGCTTAGTTGCCGGGAACAATGAGCAGTTCTTC.

V usage is TRBV10-2 and J usage is TRBJ1-1; D gene uncertain. The germline gives CDR1 WSHSY, CDR2 SAAADI. This CDR3 spans 15 amino acids. Trimming took off 1 base at V and 4 bases at J, with 13 bases between the two ends. CDR3 in DNA: TGCGCCAGCAGTGAGTTTACGGGGATCGGCACTGAAGCTTTCTTT. This codes for CASSEFTGIGTEAFF.

The chain uses TRBV24-1 and TRBJ1-2; the D is unclear. The V end lost 4 bases, the J end lost 2 bases, and 10 bases lay between the germline ends. The CDR3 is made up of 14 amino acids. The V gene's germline CDR1 is KGHDR and CDR2 SFDVKD. CDR3: CATSEASGNYGYTF. The CDR3 DNA reads TGTGCCACCAGTGAGGCATCAGGAAACTATGGCTACACCTTC.

The gene calls are TRBV3-1 (or the pseudogene TRBV3-2) and TRBJ2-3; TRBD2 matches 10 bases. Per the germline V gene, CDR1 is LGHDT and CDR2 is YNNKEL (reference sequence). The CDR3 contains 15 residues. Unmatched junction bases numbered 9, after V lost 5 bases and J lost 7 bases. CDR3 in amino acids: CASSVPLAGANTQYF. The CDR3 DNA is TGTGCCAGCAGCGTCCCGCTAGCGGGAGCAAATACGCAGTATTTT.

The CDR3, as DNA: TGTGCCAGCTCACCGCGGACAGTACAAGAGACCCAGTACTTC. This gives the protein CASSPRTVQETQYF. V and J are TRBV18 and TRBJ2-5; possibly TRBD1 for D (6 bases). The germline V and J ends were trimmed by 3 bases and 2 bases, with 10 bases remaining between them. The V gene's germline CDR1 is KGHSH and CDR2 LQKENI. This CDR3 is built from 14 residues.

This chain links TRBV19 with TRBJ2-1, with D unclear. Trimming left V 6 bases short and J 0 bases short, with 15 bases between. Germline CDR1 is LNHDA and CDR2 is SQIVND (reference sequence). This CDR3 is built from 16 residues. CDR3 residues: CASSPSLWSSYNEQFF. DNA of the CDR3: TGTGCCAGTAGCCCCTCCCTCTGGAGCTCCTACAATGAGCAGTTCTTC.

The chain has TRBV5-1 and TRBJ2-2, with D perhaps TRBD2 (5 bases). This CDR3 contains 16 residues. Germline values: CDR1 SGHRS, CDR2 YFSETQ. V lost 4 bases to trimming and J lost 4 bases, with 17 bases between them. In DNA form, the CDR3 reads TGCGCCAGCAGCGCCTCCCCGGCCGGGATCACCGGGGAGCTGTTTTTT. Translation gives CASSASPAGITGELFF.

The V and J genes are TRBV4-3 and TRBJ2-1; 10 bases map to TRBD2. CDR1 and CDR2 (germline): LGHNA, YSLEER. V gave up 0 bases and J gave up 3 bases; unmatched junction bases: 5. CDR3 length equals 17 residues. This CDR3 is CASSQEWGTSDYNEQFF. The CDR3 coding sequence is TGCGCCAGCAGCCAAGAATGGGGGACTAGCGACTACAATGAGCAGTTCTTC.

The chain carries TRBV19 and TRBJ1-1; 10 nucleotides match TRBD1. In germline, CDR1 is LNHDA, CDR2 SQIVND (reference sequence). The CDR3 length is 17 residues. Trimming cost V 1 base and J 1 base; bases outside gene matches: 6. The CDR3: CASSIARQGAPNTEAFF. CDR3 sequence (DNA): TGTGCCAGTAGTATAGCCCGACAGGGGGCCCCGAACACTGAAGCTTTCTTT.

The DNA for the CDR3 is TGTGCCACCAGTGAGGGCGGGAGTCAGACCCAGTACTTC. This sequence encodes CATSEGGSQTQYF. V gene TRBV24-1 combines with J gene TRBJ2-5, with 7 bases identical to TRBD2. Per the germline V gene, CDR1 is KGHDR and CDR2 is SFDVKD. Trimming cost V 4 bases and J 6 bases; bases outside gene matches: 4. This CDR3 is 13 amino acids long.

This clone was seen a few times. V and J are TRBV6-6 and TRBJ2-5; 9 nucleotides line up with TRBD2. The CDR3 consists of 15 residues. Germline lookup yields CDR1 MNHNY and CDR2 SVGAGI (reference sequence). V trimming: 7 bases; J trimming: 2 bases; junction bases outside the gene matches: 8. This chain's CDR3 is CASKPTSGAQETQYF. The CDR3 DNA sequence: TGTGCCAGCAAGCCGACTAGCGGTGCACAAGAGACCCAGTACTTC.

The chain joins TRBV5-1 to TRBJ1-2; D call uncertain. The CDR3 totals 15 residues. Trimming left V 5 bases short and J 7 bases short, with 21 bases between. Germline CDR1 reads SGHRS; CDR2 reads YFSETQ. CDR3 region: CASSAAQAAGSGYTF. CDR3 DNA sequence: TGCGCCAGCAGTGCAGCTCAGGCGGCGGGGTCTGGCTACACCTTC.

V gene TRBV2 combines with J gene TRBJ2-2; D is unresolved. The V gene lost 8 bases and the J gene lost 0 bases, with 4 bases spanning the gap. The germline V gene has CDR1 SNHLY and CDR2 FYNNEI. The CDR3 runs 12 residues. In DNA, the CDR3 is TGTGCCAGCGGAGCGAACACCGGGGAGCTGTTTTTT. Residues: CASGANTGELFF. The entire variable domain, with the rest obtained from reference TRBV2 and TRBJ2-2, is as follows: EPEVTQTPSHQVTQMGQEVILRCVPISNHLYFYWYRQILGQKVEFLVSFYNNEISEKSEIFDDQFSVERPDGSNFTLKIRSTKLEDSAMYFCASGANTGELFFGEGSRLTVL.

The chain uses TRBV18 and TRBJ2-7; 8 bases map to TRBD1. V shed 0 bases, J shed 3 bases, and the junction held 4 bases outside the gene matches. This CDR3 comprises 15 residues. CDR1 is KGHSH and CDR2 is LQKENI in the germline V gene. For the CDR3, the DNA is TGTGCCAGCTCACCACCCCCAGGGGGCTACTACGAGCAGTACTTC. Encoded protein: CASSPPPGGYYEQYF.

V gene TRBV18 combines with J gene TRBJ2-3; 7 positions match TRBD2. V was pared by 0 bases and J by 6 bases, with 12 bases of the junction left unmatched. The CDR3 runs to 17 residues. CDR1 and CDR2 from the germline V gene are KGHSH and LQKENI. CDR3 nucleotides: TGTGCCAGCTCACCACCGACGGGAGGATCCCACCTGGATACGCAGTATTTT. Translating it yields CASSPPTGGSHLDTQYF. The full variable domain, in which reference TRBV18 and TRBJ2-3 provide the parts outside the CDR3, is NAGVMQNPRHLVRRRGQEARLRCSPMKGHSHVYWYRQLPEEGLKFMVYLQKENIIDESGMPKERFSAEFPKEGPSILRIQQVVRGDSAAYFCASSPPTGGSHLDTQYFGPGTRLTVL.

The chain links TRBV6-6 to TRBJ1-1; D unclear. Germline V lookup: CDR1 MNHNY, CDR2 SVGAGI (reference sequence). V dropped 7 bases and J dropped 7 bases, with 19 bases sitting between them. The CDR3 extends over 14 amino acids. CDR3 DNA: TGTGCCAGCATATCCCAGATGATTGCAGGTGAAGCTTTCTTT. Its translation: CASISQMIAGEAFF.

The chain has TRBV9 and TRBJ2-7; a weak D match, TRBD2 (6 bases). CDR1 and CDR2 from the germline V gene are SGDLS and YYNGEE. Between the trimmed V and J ends, which lost 3 bases and 0 bases, there was a span of 16 bases. The CDR3 has 16 residues. The CDR3 bases are TGTGCCAGCAGCGATCTCCCTAGCGCTAACTCCTACGAGCAGTACTTC. Amino acids: CASSDLPSANSYEQYF.

The V call is TRBV13, the J call TRBJ1-6, with 7 bases fitting TRBD1. Germline CDR1 and CDR2: PRHDT and FYEKMQ (reference sequence). The CDR3 is 16 residues long. J lost 3 bases, V lost 3 bases, and 5 bases had no gene match. The CDR3 sequence: CASSFRQGDYNSPLHF. The CDR3 DNA reads as TGTGCCAGCAGCTTTCGACAGGGTGACTATAATTCACCCCTCCACTTT.

This sequence joins TRBV3-1 (or the pseudogene TRBV3-2) and TRBJ1-1; D remains unclear. CDR3 length: 13 residues. From germline, CDR1 is LGHDT and CDR2 YNNKEL (reference sequence). Deletions cut 4 bases from V and 4 bases from J, with 10 bases between. CDR3 region: CASSLRSVTEAFF. CDR3 nucleotide sequence: TGTGCCAGCAGCCTGCGATCGGTCACTGAAGCTTTCTTT.

This clone was seen just once. This chain links TRBV7-8 with TRBJ2-3, with 9 positions matching TRBD2. This CDR3 is 17 amino acids long. V was pared by 5 bases and J by 0 bases, with 9 bases of the junction left unmatched. CDR1 is SGHVS, CDR2 FQNEAQ, per germline. The DNA of the CDR3 is TGTGCCAGCAGCCCCCCCCTGGGACTAGCAAGCACAGATACGCAGTATTTT. It yields the protein CASSPPLGLASTDTQYF.

The V gene is TRBV11-2, the J gene TRBJ1-5; 7 positions match TRBD1. V shed 6 bases and J 7 bases; nucleotides not matched to a gene: 9. The CDR3 has 14 residues. CDR1 is SGHAT and CDR2 is FQNNGV in the germline V gene. In nucleotides, the CDR3 is TGTGCCAGCAGTCAGACAGGGACCTGGCAGCCCCAGCATTTT. As protein: CASSQTGTWQPQHF. Full variable domain (rest looked up from reference TRBV11-2 and TRBJ1-5): EAGVAQSPRYKIIEKRQSVAFWCNPISGHATLYWYQQILGQGPKLLIQFQNNGVVDDSQLPKDRFSAERLKGVDSTLKIQPAKLEDSAVYLCASSQTGTWQPQHFGDGTRLSIL.

The V gene is TRBV27, the J gene TRBJ2-7; perhaps TRBD1 as D (6 bases). CDR1 MNHEY and CDR2 SMNVEV come from the germline V gene (reference sequence). CDR3 length: 13 residues. V was cut by 5 bases and J by 5 bases, with 13 bases left in between. The CDR3 DNA follows: TGTGCCAGCAGTCCCCTTGGGGGCCACGAGCAGTACTTC. Translating it yields CASSPLGGHEQYF.

This clone was seen a single time. The V call is TRBV15, the J call TRBJ1-2; D unresolved. The V gene's germline CDR1 is LNHNV and CDR2 YYDKDF (reference sequence). The CDR3 is 13 amino acids. V shed 3 bases and J shed 5 bases, with 10 bases lying between them. CDR3 residues: CATSSGSGYGYTF. CDR3 sequence (DNA): TGTGCCACCAGCAGTGGATCGGGATATGGCTACACCTTC.

CDR3 sequence: CASSFKPGHRQETQYF. As DNA, the CDR3 is TGTGCCAGCAGTTTTAAACCGGGACACCGACAAGAGACCCAGTACTTC. The chain recombines TRBV27 with TRBJ2-5; maybe TRBD1 (6 bases). The V gene's germline CDR1 is MNHEY and CDR2 SMNVEV (reference sequence). V lost 3 bases and J 2 bases, leaving 16 bases between the germline ends. This CDR3 has 16 residues.